The clone carrying this TCR beta chain was seen only once. Its target is unknown. Sorted-subset replicate PCRs used about 0.2 ug DNA, approximately 30,000 T cell genomes. Measured with immunoSEQ multiplex PCR; TCRdb has only the in-frame clones, and not every one. In the table there are fewer than 1.6 million clones, less than 99% of which are singletons. V was pared by 0 bases and J by 3 bases, with 9 bases between. There are 15 residues in the CDR3. CDR1 and CDR2 from the germline V gene are SGHTS and YDEGEE. These data are taken from a study of shared clonotypes between healthy human individuals. General study findings and limits: The represented genetic and exposure-history diversity was limited by the small number of donors.

Researchers partitioned CD4+ cells into CD45RA+ naive and CD45RA-negative memory subsets. Sequenced sample: naive CD4+ T cells sorted from blood. Subset specified: CD45RA+ positively selected. The sequence came from a young man in good health. The rearrangement links TRBV5-8 to TRBJ1-4; D ambiguous. The DNA of the CDR3 is TGTGCCAGCAGCTTGGTTGGTCCACCTAATGAAAAACTGTTTTTT. It translates to CASSLVGPPNEKLFF. Using reference TRBV5-8 and TRBJ1-4 for the parts outside the CDR3, the full variable domain is EAGVTQSPTHLIKTRGQQATLRCSPISGHTSVYWYQQALGLGLQFLLWYDEGEERNRGNFPPRFSGRQFPNYSSELNVNALELEDSALYLCASSLVGPPNEKLFFGSGTQLSVL.